These 21 T cell receptor beta chains were sequenced from one sample in a study of shared clonotypes between healthy human individuals. The method was immunoSEQ multiplex PCR; TCRdb's version includes in-frame clones alone and lacks a portion of them. This repertoire shows some 2,000,000 clones, about 95% found once; its top ten account for 1.1%. Naive CD8 populations comprised CD45RO-negative cells positively selected for CCR7, excluding terminally differentiated effector memory CD45RA+ cells. The sample consisted of naive CD8+ T cells sorted from blood. Source of these receptors: a young man in good health.

The gene calls are TRBV9 and TRBJ2-7, with D tentatively TRBD2 (7 bases). The germline V and J ends were trimmed by 3 bases and 2 bases, with 15 bases remaining between them. Germline CDR1 and CDR2: SGDLS and YYNGEE. The CDR3 loop spans 15 amino acids. The CDR3 region has the DNA TGTGCCAGCAGCGCCGCAGCGGGGACACCCTACGAGCAGTACTTC. It codes for CASSAAAGTPYEQYF.

This rearrangement joins TRBV30 to TRBJ1-3, with a possible D match to TRBD1 (5 bases). The CDR3 sequence is 17 residues long. Germline CDR1 reads GTSNPN; CDR2 reads SVGIG (reference sequence). Trimming took 0 bases from V and 0 from J, leaving 15 bases between them. Here the CDR3 reads CAWSVPVTVFSGNTIYF. CDR3 nucleotides: TGTGCCTGGAGTGTACCCGTGACAGTTTTCTCTGGAAACACCATATATTTT.

V gene TRBV2 combines with J gene TRBJ2-5; 9 nucleotides match TRBD1. CDR3 length: 14 residues. Losses at the gene ends were 6 bases for V and 2 bases for J; bases not matched to a gene: 4. Germline loops: CDR1 SNHLY, CDR2 FYNNEI. This CDR3 reads CASRDRGVQETQYF. The CDR3 nucleotides read TGTGCCAGCAGGGACAGGGGCGTACAAGAGACCCAGTACTTC.

With regard to this clone: Other DNA sequences in this specimen translate into the identical CDR3. V and J are TRBV11-2 and TRBJ2-7; no clear D. Per the germline V gene, CDR1 is SGHAT and CDR2 is FQNNGV. Trimming took 0 bases from V and 2 from J, leaving 5 bases between them. The CDR3 has 13 amino acids. The CDR3 reads CASSLDSTYEQYF. CDR3 in DNA: TGTGCCAGCAGCTTAGACAGCACCTACGAGCAGTACTTC.

This clone was found once. This chain joins TRBV28 and TRBJ1-5, with D unclear. The V end was cut by 2 bases, the J end by 2 bases, with 4 bases between. The CDR3 contains 13 residues. CDR1 MDHEN and CDR2 SYDVKM come from the germline V gene. The CDR3 reads CASSLLRNQPQHF. In DNA form, the CDR3 reads TGTGCCAGCAGTTTACTACGCAATCAGCCCCAGCATTTT.

This clone came up once. The chain links TRBV5-6 to TRBJ1-1, with TRBD1 as a possible D gene (6 bases). This CDR3 region has 13 residues. Germline V gene sequence: CDR1 SGHDT, CDR2 YYEEEE. The ends were cut back, 4 bases at V and 4 bases at J, with 11 bases in the middle. The CDR3 region is CASSLQGSTEAFF. Here the CDR3 DNA reads TGTGCCAGCAGCCTGCAGGGGAGCACTGAAGCTTTCTTT.

Regarding this clone: Distinct nucleotide sequences in the sample also encode this CDR3. The V and J genes are TRBV27 and TRBJ2-3; D is undetermined. CDR1 MNHEY and CDR2 SMNVEV come from the germline V gene (reference sequence). Trimming removed 4 bases from V and 2 bases from J, with 7 bases in between. The CDR3 is 13 amino acids. In DNA form, the CDR3 reads TGTGCCAGCAGTTGGGGTTACACAGATACGCAGTATTTT. Translation gives CASSWGYTDTQYF.

A few counts support this clone. The same CDR3 can be traced to other DNA sequences in this sample. The CDR3 protein is CASSQAGNSYEQYF. The CDR3 nucleotides read TGCGCCAGCAGCCAAGCAGGGAACTCCTACGAGCAGTACTTC. V is TRBV4-1 and J is TRBJ2-7, with D possibly matching TRBD1 (5 bases). Trimming pared 1 base from V and 0 bases from J, leaving 7 bases between. The germline V gene encodes CDR1 MGHRA and CDR2 YSYEKL. This CDR3 is 14 amino acids long.

The CDR3, as DNA: TGTGCCACCAGCAGAGATAGGTTAGCGGGAGTTGGTGAGCAGTACTTC. Encoded protein: CATSRDRLAGVGEQYF. The rearrangement joins TRBV15 to TRBJ2-7, with TRBD2 matching 9 bases. The trim removed 0 bases at V and 7 bases at J, leaving 10 bases unmatched. The germline gives CDR1 LNHNV, CDR2 YYDKDF (reference sequence). The CDR3 consists of 16 residues.

In the case of this clone: The same CDR3 is also encoded by other DNA sequences in this sample. The rearrangement uses TRBV19 and TRBJ2-7; D not resolved. This CDR3 spans 13 amino acids. Looked up from germline, CDR1 is LNHDA and CDR2 is SQIVND (reference sequence). V was shortened by 4 bases and J by 1 base, with 8 bases between the two germline ends. CDR3 protein: CASSNGLSYEQYF. CDR3 DNA sequence: TGTGCCAGTAGTAATGGGCTTTCCTACGAGCAGTACTTC.

The J gene is TRBJ1-1, the V gene TRBV4-3, with D unresolved. Looked up from germline, CDR1 is LGHNA and CDR2 is YSLEER. The V and J ends lost 1 base and 0 bases respectively, with 6 bases between them. The length of the CDR3 is 14 residues. CDR3 coding DNA: TGCGCCAGCAGCCAAGGATTGGTGAACACTGAAGCTTTCTTT. Translating it yields CASSQGLVNTEAFF.

The chain couples TRBV5-4 to TRBJ1-2; no clear D gene. Germline assignment: CDR1 SGHNT and CDR2 YYREEE (reference sequence). Trimming took 5 bases from V and 11 from J, leaving 22 bases between them. The CDR3 contains 14 residues. CDR3 sequence (DNA): TGTGCCAGCAGAATCGACTTCCCCGCTATTAGTTACACCTTC. Protein sequence: CASRIDFPAISYTF.

This sequence joins TRBV30 and TRBJ2-5, with a possible D match to TRBD1 (5 bases). The CDR3 loop spans 15 amino acids. Trimming removed 2 bases from V and 0 bases from J, with 13 bases in between. Per the germline V gene, CDR1 is GTSNPN and CDR2 is SVGIG (reference sequence). CDR3: CAWSRGQGYQETQYF. CDR3 nucleotides: TGTGCCTGGAGTCGAGGACAAGGGTACCAAGAGACCCAGTACTTC.

The J gene is TRBJ1-2, the V gene TRBV9; D gene unclear. Trimming took off 4 bases at V and 7 bases at J, with 14 bases between the two ends. Per germline, CDR1 SGDLS and CDR2 YYNGEE. CDR3 length equals 13 residues. Here the CDR3 DNA reads TGTGCCAGCAGCCCCAGTGGAATATTTGGCTACACCTTC. Amino acids: CASSPSGIFGYTF. The entire variable domain, with the rest obtained from reference TRBV9 and TRBJ1-2, is as follows: DSGVTQTPKHLITATGQRVTLRCSPRSGDLSVYWYQQSLDQGLQFLIQYYNGEERAKGNILERFSAQQFPDLHSELNLSSLELGDSALYFCASSPSGIFGYTFGSGTRLTVV.

This rearrangement joins TRBV7-9 to TRBJ2-5; 7 bases are a match to TRBD1. Germline-derived CDR1 and CDR2 are SEHNR and FQNEAQ (reference sequence). This CDR3 spans 12 amino acids. With 3 bases clipped from V and 5 bases from J, the junction kept 0 bases outside the gene matches. The CDR3 protein is CASSLDRETQYF. CDR3 nucleotides: TGTGCCAGCAGCTTGGACAGGGAGACCCAGTACTTC.

The chain links TRBV2 to TRBJ2-7, with D possibly matching TRBD2 (5 bases). Germline CDR1 reads SNHLY; CDR2 reads FYNNEI. This CDR3 comprises 13 residues. V dropped 8 bases and J dropped 3 bases, with 14 bases sitting between them. CDR3 residues: CASFWGEGYEQYF. DNA of the CDR3: TGTGCCAGCTTCTGGGGAGAGGGCTACGAGCAGTACTTC.

The chain combines TRBV9 with TRBJ1-3, with no clear D. CDR1 and CDR2 from the germline V gene are SGDLS and YYNGEE. The CDR3 extends over 19 amino acids. The V end was cut by 3 bases, the J end by 0 bases, with 22 bases between. CDR3 sequence reads: CASSGAPSRRDPSGNTIYF. For the CDR3, the DNA is TGTGCCAGCAGCGGGGCGCCTAGTAGACGAGATCCCTCTGGAAACACCATATATTTT.

The rearrangement links TRBV13 to TRBJ2-7; D is ambiguous. The CDR3 is made up of 14 amino acids. Trimming removed 3 bases at V and 0 bases at J, with 9 bases between. The germline CDR1 and CDR2 sequences are PRHDT and FYEKMQ (reference sequence). The DNA for the CDR3 is TGTGCCAGCAGCTTGCCAGCAACCTCCTACGAGCAGTACTTC. Protein product: CASSLPATSYEQYF.

This clone appeared a single time. The DNA for the CDR3 is TGTGCCAGCAGAATCTCCGCACTAGCGGGAATAGGGAACACCGGGGAGCTGTTTTTT. Its protein product is CASRISALAGIGNTGELFF. The chain couples TRBV27 to TRBJ2-2, with TRBD2 identical over 10 bases. Per germline, CDR1 MNHEY and CDR2 SMNVEV (reference sequence). CDR3 length: 19 residues. V dropped 6 bases and J dropped 1; count of bases not matched to a gene: 14.

On this clone: This CDR3 is also generated by other DNA sequences in the sample. The J gene is TRBJ1-1, the V gene TRBV28; D not certain. Per the germline V gene, CDR1 is MDHEN and CDR2 is SYDVKM. There are 13 residues in the CDR3. The V end was cut by 6 bases, the J end by 0 bases, with 8 bases between. The CDR3 is CASSPVMNTEAFF. The CDR3 nucleotides read TGTGCCAGCAGCCCAGTCATGAACACTGAAGCTTTCTTT.

The gene calls are TRBV6-6 and TRBJ2-7; D unclear. Germline V CDR1 and CDR2: MNHNY, SVGAGI (reference sequence). This CDR3 comprises 11 residues. The V and J ends lost 5 bases and 2 bases respectively, with 4 bases between them. The CDR3 nucleotides are TGTGCCAGCAGTAAGACCTACGAGCAGTACTTC. It specifies CASSKTYEQYF.